The source of this TCR beta chain is a study of blood T cells in healthy people across ages. General study findings and limits: TCR beta diversity correlated strongly with naive T cell percentage. Investigators viewed diversity estimates from one million T cells as underestimates, the study reported. Expanded clonotype changes were possibly confounded by unknown donor CMV status.

In this sample, this clonotype turned up many times. Antigen specificity is unknown. Using a J-beta primer mix together with a sample-barcoded 5' primer, a second PCR was run for roughly 6 to 12 cycles. One entry per CDR3 protein results from TCRdb running MiXCR on the 5' RACE reads. The table includes hundreds of thousands of distinct CDR3 sequences, roughly 53% detected once. Total RNA, at least 5 micrograms per sample, came from PBMCs. The sequenced material came from blood. This TCR was sampled from a man aged 55-75 years in good health.

CDR3: CASSQESYEQYF. The CDR3 DNA sequence: TGTGCCAGCAGCCAAGAGTCCTACGAGCAGTACTTC. The chain combines TRBV3-1 with TRBJ2-7; D unresolved. The V end was cut by 0 bases, the J end by 1 base, with 1 base between. CDR1 and CDR2 (germline): LGHDT, YNNKEL (reference sequence). The CDR3 has 12 residues.